This section outlines one T cell receptor beta chain sequence together with its context. This clone has more than one count but fewer than ten. Its specific antigen is unknown. The sequenced fragment ends 3 residues before the CDR3 boundary, so the rest is inferred from the germline J gene. The data are from a study of T cell clonality in common variable immunodeficiency (dated by TCRdb to the mid-2010s). CVID samples and control samples contributed equivalent amounts of genomic DNA as sequencing input. For every sample, a 60 bp segment covering the rearranged TCRbeta CDR3 region was amplified and then sequenced. TCRbeta amplification used the immunoSEQ assay, a bias-corrected multiplex PCR with high-throughput sequencing. The paper's data handling went like this. Each unique nucleotide sequence was treated as a clone and annotated with V, D and J genes, copy number and frequency. Sequences were labeled productive if in frame, and non-productive if out of frame or containing stop codons. As previously described, clonality was calculated on the basis of Shannon's entropy. The predicted amino acid sequences of productive clones were used to derive mean CDR3 Kyte-Doolittle hydropathy. Using the R hclust function, scaled V gene usage was clustered hierarchically with Manhattan distance and complete linkage. Sharing of clones by CDR3 amino acid sequence was evaluated by resampling 12 repertoires per group over 100 rounds. Repertoires were searched for roughly 70 published EBV-specific and around 240 published CMV-specific TCRbeta sequences. Two CVID samples yielding fewer than 10,000 sequences were excluded from analysis, leaving over 35 CVID repertoires. TCRdb stores this immuneACCESS table with in-frame sequences only. Part of the clones is absent; in the studies checked, under half of the shortfall reflects unresolved V genes, and no reason is known for the rest. The V and J calls and clone size come from that table; D and trimming were worked out from the DNA. Listed for this sample are roughly 28,000 clones, none observed only a single time. Of the sample, about 13% is held by the ten largest clones.

The germline V gene (reference sequence) gives CDR1 as LNHDA and CDR2 as SQIVND. The CDR3 holds 17 amino acids from the cysteine to the phenylalanine. Only the CDR3 bases that were read are kept: 42 of them, in frame from base 1. V and J are trimmed by 2 bases and 5 bases, and the gene matches miss 10 bases of the junction. Both CVID patients and healthy controls were predominantly of Caucasian heritage. Heparinized peripheral whole blood samples of 5 to 8 ml were collected from each donor. Genomic DNA from adults with common variable immune deficiency (CVID) and from healthy adult controls was used to sequence TCRbeta CDR3 repertoires. The control group was made up of approximately 22 healthy adult volunteers (about ten male and roughly twelve female) whose ages ranged from roughly 23 to 70 years, with a mean age of approximately 37. Diluted blood was density-centrifuged over Hypaque 1077 or Ficoll-Paque to isolate peripheral blood mononuclear cells. Genomic DNA was obtained from unsorted mononuclear cells through either Qiagen column purification or a centrifugation-based method.

Paper-wide results and their limitations: The authors noted that sequencing repertoires of T cell subpopulations would be needed to clarify what caused the increased clonality in CVID. CVID TCRbeta sequences were reported to have fewer deletions and N-nucleotide insertions and to lack highly modified clones with 13 or more V deletions. Although equal DNA input was used, an average of approximately 82,000 unique sequences per sample was obtained for controls, compared with approximately 31,000 for CVID samples. Healthy controls shared more TCRbeta clones with each other than CVID subjects shared among themselves (p < 0.0001). Increased TCRbeta clonality was found in CVID subjects compared with healthy controls (t-test p = 0.018), with the increase being most characteristic of about a third of subjects. Differences among patients in the CVID cohort limited the correlations between repertoire features and clinical complications.

The chain joins TRBV19 to TRBJ1-5; 9 junctional bases match TRBD1. The sequence was collected from a person aged 18 to 75 in good health. Sequences were obtained from peripheral blood mononuclear cells. CDR3 loop: CASSIRKGTGSYQPQHF. The part of the CDR3 DNA that was read is TGTGCCAGTAGTATACGGAAGGGGACAGGGAGTTATCAGCCC.